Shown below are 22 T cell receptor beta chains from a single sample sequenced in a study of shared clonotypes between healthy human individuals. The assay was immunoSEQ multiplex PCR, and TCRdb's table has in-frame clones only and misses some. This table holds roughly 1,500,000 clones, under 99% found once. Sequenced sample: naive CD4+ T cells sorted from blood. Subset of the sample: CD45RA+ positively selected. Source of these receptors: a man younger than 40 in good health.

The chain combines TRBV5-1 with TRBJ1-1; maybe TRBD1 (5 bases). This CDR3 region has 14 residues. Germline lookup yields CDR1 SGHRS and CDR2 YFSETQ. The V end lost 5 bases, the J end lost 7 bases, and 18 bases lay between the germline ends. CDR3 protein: CASSNDPTTGEAFF. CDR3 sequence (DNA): TGCGCCAGCAGTAACGACCCCACAACAGGTGAAGCTTTCTTT.

The CDR3 sequence: CASSLGDGKNIQYF. In nucleotides, the CDR3 is TGCGCCAGCAGCTTAGGGGACGGGAAAAACATTCAGTACTTC. This rearrangement joins TRBV5-1 to TRBJ2-4; D may be TRBD1 or TRBD2 (5 bases each). The CDR3 length is 14 residues. Germline loops: CDR1 SGHRS, CDR2 YFSETQ. The V gene lost 2 bases and the J gene lost 4 bases, with 10 bases spanning the gap.

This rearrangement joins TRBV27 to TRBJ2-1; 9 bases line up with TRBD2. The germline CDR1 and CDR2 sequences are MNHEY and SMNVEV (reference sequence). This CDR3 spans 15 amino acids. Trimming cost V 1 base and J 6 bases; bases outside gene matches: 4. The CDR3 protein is CASSLLGLAVNEQFF. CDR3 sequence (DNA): TGTGCCAGCAGTTTATTGGGACTAGCTGTCAATGAGCAGTTCTTC.

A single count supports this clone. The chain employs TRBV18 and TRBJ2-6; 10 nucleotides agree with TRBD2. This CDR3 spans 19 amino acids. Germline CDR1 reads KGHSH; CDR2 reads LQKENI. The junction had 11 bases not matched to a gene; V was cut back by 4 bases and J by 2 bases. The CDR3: CASSHLRTSGVPGANVLTF. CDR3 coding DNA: TGTGCCAGCTCACACCTTCGGACTAGCGGAGTTCCTGGGGCCAACGTCCTGACTTTC. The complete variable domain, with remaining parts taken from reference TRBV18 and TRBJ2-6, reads NAGVMQNPRHLVRRRGQEARLRCSPMKGHSHVYWYRQLPEEGLKFMVYLQKENIIDESGMPKERFSAEFPKEGPSILRIQQVVRGDSAAYFCASSHLRTSGVPGANVLTFGAGSRLTVL.

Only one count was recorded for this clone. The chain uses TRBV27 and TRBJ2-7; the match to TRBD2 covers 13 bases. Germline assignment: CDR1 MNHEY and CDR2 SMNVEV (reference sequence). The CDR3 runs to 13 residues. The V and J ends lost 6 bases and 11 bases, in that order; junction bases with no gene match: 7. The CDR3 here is CASSSGTSGIKYF. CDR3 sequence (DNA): TGTGCCAGCAGCTCCGGGACTAGCGGGATCAAGTACTTC.

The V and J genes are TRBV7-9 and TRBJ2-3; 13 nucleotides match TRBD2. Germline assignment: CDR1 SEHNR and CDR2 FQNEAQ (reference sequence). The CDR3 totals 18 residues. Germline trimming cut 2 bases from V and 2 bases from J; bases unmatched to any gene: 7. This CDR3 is CASSLRRLAGGHTDTQYF. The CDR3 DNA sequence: TGTGCCAGCAGCTTAAGAAGACTAGCGGGAGGCCACACAGATACGCAGTATTTT.

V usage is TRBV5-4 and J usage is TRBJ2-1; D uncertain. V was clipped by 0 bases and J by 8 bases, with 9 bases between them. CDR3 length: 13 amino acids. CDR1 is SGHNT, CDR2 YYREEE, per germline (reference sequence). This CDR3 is CASSLVSGYEQFF. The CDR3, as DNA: TGTGCCAGCAGCTTGGTAAGTGGATATGAGCAGTTCTTC. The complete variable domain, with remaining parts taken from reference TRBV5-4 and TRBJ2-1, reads ETGVTQSPTHLIKTRGQQVTLRCSSQSGHNTVSWYQQALGQGPQFIFQYYREEENGRGNFPPRFSGLQFPNYSSELNVNALELDDSALYLCASSLVSGYEQFFGPGTRLTVL.

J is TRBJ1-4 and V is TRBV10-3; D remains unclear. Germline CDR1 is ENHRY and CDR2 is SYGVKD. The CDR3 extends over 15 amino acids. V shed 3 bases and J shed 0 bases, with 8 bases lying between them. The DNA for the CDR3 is TGTGCCATCAGTGAAAGAGAAGCAACTAATGAAAAACTGTTTTTT. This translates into CAISEREATNEKLFF.

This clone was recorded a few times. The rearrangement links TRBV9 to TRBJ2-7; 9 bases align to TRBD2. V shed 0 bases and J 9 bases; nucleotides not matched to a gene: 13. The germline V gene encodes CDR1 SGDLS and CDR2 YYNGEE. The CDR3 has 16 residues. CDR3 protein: CASSVEGLAGTVRQYF. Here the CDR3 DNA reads TGTGCCAGCAGCGTAGAAGGGCTAGCGGGAACAGTACGGCAGTACTTC. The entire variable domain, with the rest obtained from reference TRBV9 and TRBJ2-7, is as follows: DSGVTQTPKHLITATGQRVTLRCSPRSGDLSVYWYQQSLDQGLQFLIQYYNGEERAKGNILERFSAQQFPDLHSELNLSSLELGDSALYFCASSVEGLAGTVRQYFGPGTRLTVT.

The CDR3, as DNA: TGTGCCAGCACCTCGGGACTAGCGGGTGTGCAGTACTTC. It encodes CASTSGLAGVQYF. The chain uses TRBV6-1 and TRBJ2-7; 12 nucleotides agree with TRBD2. CDR3 length equals 13 residues. CDR1 is MNHNS, CDR2 SASEGT, per germline. After removal of 7 bases from V and 9 bases from J, the junction contained 7 bases not matched to a gene.

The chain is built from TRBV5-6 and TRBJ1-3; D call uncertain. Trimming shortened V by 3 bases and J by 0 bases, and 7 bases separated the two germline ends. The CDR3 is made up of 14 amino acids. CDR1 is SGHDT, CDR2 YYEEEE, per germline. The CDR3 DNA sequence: TGTGCCAGCAGCTCTTGGGTCTCTGGAAACACCATATATTTT. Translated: CASSSWVSGNTIYF.

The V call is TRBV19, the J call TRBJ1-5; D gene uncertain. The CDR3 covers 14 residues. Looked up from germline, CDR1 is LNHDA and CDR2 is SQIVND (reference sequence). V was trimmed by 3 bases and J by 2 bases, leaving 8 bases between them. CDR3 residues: CASSIPAGNQPQHF. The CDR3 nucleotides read TGTGCCAGTAGTATTCCGGCAGGCAATCAGCCCCAGCATTTT.

The CDR3 is CASSFGAHQHF. The CDR3 nucleotides are TGTGCCAGTAGCTTCGGGGCGCACCAGCATTTT. V is TRBV19 and J is TRBJ1-5; TRBD1 might be the D (5 bases). Per the germline V gene, CDR1 is LNHDA and CDR2 is SQIVND (reference sequence). Trimming took 6 bases from V and 12 from J, leaving 12 bases between them. The CDR3 is made up of 11 amino acids.

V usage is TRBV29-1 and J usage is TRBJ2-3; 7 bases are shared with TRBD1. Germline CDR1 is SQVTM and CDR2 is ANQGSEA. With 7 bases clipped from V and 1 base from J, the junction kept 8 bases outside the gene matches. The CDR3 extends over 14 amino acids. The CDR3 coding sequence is TGCAGCGCAATACAGGGGCCAGGCACAGATACGCAGTATTTT. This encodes CSAIQGPGTDTQYF.

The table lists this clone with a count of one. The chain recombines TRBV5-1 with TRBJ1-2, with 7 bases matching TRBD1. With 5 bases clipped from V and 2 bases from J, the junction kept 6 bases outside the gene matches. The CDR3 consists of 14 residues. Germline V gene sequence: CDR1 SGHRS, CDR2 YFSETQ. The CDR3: CASSDRAHNYGYTF. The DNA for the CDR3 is TGCGCCAGCAGTGACAGGGCGCACAACTATGGCTACACCTTC.

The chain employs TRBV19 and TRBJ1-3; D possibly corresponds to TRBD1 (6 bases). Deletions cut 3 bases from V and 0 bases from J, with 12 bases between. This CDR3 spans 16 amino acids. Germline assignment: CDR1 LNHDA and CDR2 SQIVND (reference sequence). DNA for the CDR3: TGTGCCAGTAGTATCGTCGGACAGCTCTCTGGAAACACCATATATTTT. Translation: CASSIVGQLSGNTIYF. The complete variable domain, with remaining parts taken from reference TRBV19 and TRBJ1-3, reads DGGITQSPKYLFRKEGQNVTLSCEQNLNHDAMYWYRQDPGQGLRLIYYSQIVNDFQKGDIAEGYSVSREKKESFPLTVTSAQKNPTAFYLCASSIVGQLSGNTIYFGEGSWLTVV.

The CDR3 sequence is CAIRQGAYEQYF. As DNA, the CDR3 is TGTGCCATTCGACAGGGGGCCTACGAGCAGTACTTC. J is TRBJ2-7 and V is TRBV28; TRBD1 matches at 9 bases. CDR3 length: 12 amino acids. Trimming took 10 bases from V and 2 from J; bases not matched to a gene: 3. Germline V gene data show CDR1 as MDHEN and CDR2 as SYDVKM.

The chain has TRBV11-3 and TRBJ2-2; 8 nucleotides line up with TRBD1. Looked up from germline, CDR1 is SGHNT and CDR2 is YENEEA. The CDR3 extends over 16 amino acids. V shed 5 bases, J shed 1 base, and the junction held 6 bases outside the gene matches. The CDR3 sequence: CASSPSGTGNTGELFF. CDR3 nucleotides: TGTGCCAGCAGCCCATCCGGGACAGGGAACACCGGGGAGCTGTTTTTT.

CDR3 loop: CARSRRQSSGNTIYF. The CDR3 coding sequence is TGTGCCAGAAGCCGAAGGCAGAGCTCTGGAAACACCATATATTTT. This chain links TRBV5-3 with TRBJ1-3; D unclear. TRBV5-3 is annotated as an ORF whose role is uncertain. The CDR3 length is 15 residues. V lost 4 bases and J 0 bases, leaving 11 bases between the germline ends.

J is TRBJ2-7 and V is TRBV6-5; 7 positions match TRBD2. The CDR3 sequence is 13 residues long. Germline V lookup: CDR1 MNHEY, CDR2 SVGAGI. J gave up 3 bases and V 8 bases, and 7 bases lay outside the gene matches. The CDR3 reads CASAKGGFYEQYF. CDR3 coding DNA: TGTGCCAGCGCCAAGGGAGGGTTCTACGAGCAGTACTTC.

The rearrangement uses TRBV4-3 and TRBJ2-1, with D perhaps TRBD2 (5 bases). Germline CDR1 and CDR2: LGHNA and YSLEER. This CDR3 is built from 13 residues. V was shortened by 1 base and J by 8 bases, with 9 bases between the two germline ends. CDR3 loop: CASSQAIAYEQFF. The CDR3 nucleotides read TGCGCCAGCAGCCAAGCTATAGCGTATGAGCAGTTCTTC.

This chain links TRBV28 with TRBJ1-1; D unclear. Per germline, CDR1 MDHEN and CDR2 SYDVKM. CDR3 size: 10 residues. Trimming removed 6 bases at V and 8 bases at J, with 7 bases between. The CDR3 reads CASSRREAFF. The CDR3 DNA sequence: TGTGCCAGCAGCCGCAGGGAAGCTTTCTTT.